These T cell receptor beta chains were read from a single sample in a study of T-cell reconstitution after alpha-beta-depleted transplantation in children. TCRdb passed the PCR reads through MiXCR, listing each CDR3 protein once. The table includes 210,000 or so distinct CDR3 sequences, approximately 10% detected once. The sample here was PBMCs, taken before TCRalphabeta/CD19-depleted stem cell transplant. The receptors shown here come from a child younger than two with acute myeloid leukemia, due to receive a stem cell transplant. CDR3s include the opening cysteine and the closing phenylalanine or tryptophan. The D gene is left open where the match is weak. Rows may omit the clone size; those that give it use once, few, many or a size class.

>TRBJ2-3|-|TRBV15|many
CATSREARTDTQYF
TGTGCCACCAGCAGAGAGGCGCGAACAGATACGCAGTATTTT
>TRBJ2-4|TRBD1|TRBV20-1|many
CSAPRGQQYF
TGCAGTGCTCCCAGGGGACAGCAGTACTTC
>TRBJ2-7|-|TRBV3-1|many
CASSLQTGHTYEQYF
TGTGCCAGCAGCCTACAAACGGGACACACCTACGAGCAGTACTTC
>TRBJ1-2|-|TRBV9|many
CASSTGLPLGYTF
TGTGCCAGCAGCACGGGACTGCCGCTCGGATACACCTTC
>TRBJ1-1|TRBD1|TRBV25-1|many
CASSARGSGNTEAFF
TGTGCCAGCAGTGCCAGGGGGTCAGGGAACACTGAAGCTTTCTTT
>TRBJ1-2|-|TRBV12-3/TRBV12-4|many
CASSHRETYGYTF
TGTGCCAGCAGTCACAGGGAGACCTATGGCTACACCTTC
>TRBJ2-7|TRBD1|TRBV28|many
CASTSGQNYEQYF
TGTGCCAGCACCTCGGGACAGAACTACGAGCAGTACTTC
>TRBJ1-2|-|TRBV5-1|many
CASSPVEGYGYTF
TGCGCCAGCAGCCCTGTTGAGGGCTATGGCTACACCTTC
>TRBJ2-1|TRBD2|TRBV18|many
CASSPPWTSRREQFF
TGTGCCAGCTCACCACCATGGACTAGTCGTCGCGAGCAGTTCTTC
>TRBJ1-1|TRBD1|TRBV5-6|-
CASTDTGTGLMNTEAFF
TGTGCCAGCACCGACACCGGGACAGGGCTCATGAACACTGAAGCTTTCTTT
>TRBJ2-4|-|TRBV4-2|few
CASSQDVKNIQYF
TGTGCCAGCAGCCAAGATGTGAAAAACATTCAGTACTTC
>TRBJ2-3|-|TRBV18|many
CASSLAGTFGDTQYF
TGTGCCAGCTCACTTGCCGGGACCTTCGGCGATACGCAGTATTTT
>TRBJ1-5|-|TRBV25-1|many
CASSVHLNQPQHF
TGTGCCAGCAGTGTCCACCTCAATCAGCCCCAGCATTTT